Described below is a single T cell receptor beta chain sequence and its context. Its antigen remains unknown. Vbeta (60) and Jbeta (13) primers were used in the PCR. Per the authors' pipeline: Per a later analysis, the number of unique TCR beta chains was around 79 million, of which 8.5 million to 11 million were shared. Profiling relied on immunoSEQ multiplex PCR, and the TCRdb table lists in-frame clones only, not all of them. V and J calls and clone size follow that table, whereas D and trimming were derived from the DNA. The sample records tens of thousands of clones, 60% to 80% being singletons. The data are from a study of cytomegalovirus exposure and HLA in healthy donors. The study, taken as a whole, reports: TCR beta V segments were, for the most part, productive about 87% or about 30% of the time in an earlier analysis. As confirmed in vitro, a few CMV-associated chains were specific for CMV antigens.

Sequencing was performed on PBMCs. The sequence was collected from a woman in her 40s in good health and CMV-seronegative.

CDR3 loop: CASSGGGSGNTIYF. For the CDR3, the DNA is TGTGCCAGCAGTGGTGGAGGCTCTGGAAACACCATATATTTT. The V gene is TRBV2, the J gene TRBJ1-3, with D hard to call. CDR3 length: 14 amino acids. The V end was cut by 4 bases, the J end by 0 bases, with 7 bases between. CDR1 is SNHLY and CDR2 is FYNNEI in the germline V gene.